Described below is a single TCR beta chain sequence and its context. Its specificity is not known. A multiplex PCR was run with 60 Vbeta primers and 13 Jbeta primers. Here immunoSEQ multiplex PCR was the method, and the copy in TCRdb shows in-frame clones only, minus some. The repertoire includes 60,000 to 70,000 clones, just under 80% of them detected once, and almost 4.5% sits in the top ten. Trimming removed 0 bases from V and 5 bases from J, with 8 bases in between. The CDR3 extends over 13 amino acids. Germline loops: CDR1 GTSNPN, CDR2 SVGIG (reference sequence). The sample is drawn from a study of cytomegalovirus exposure and HLA in healthy donors. The overall study: Unique TCRs from HLA-typed donors, roughly 89 million of them, were held in an early data release.

Donors consisted of healthy bone marrow donors. Overall study results and limits: Donors were assumed by presence/absence analyses to have roughly uniform sequencing depth. Analysis performed later found roughly 18,000 TCR beta sequences associated with HLA alleles at 0.05 false discovery rate.

This rearrangement joins TRBV30 to TRBJ1-5; possible D gene TRBD1, 5 bases. The sample was PBMCs. This clonotype was sampled from a woman aged 25 to 39 in good health and CMV-seronegative. The DNA of the CDR3 is TGTGCCTGGAGTGTAGGGGAATATCAGCCCCAGCATTTT. Translation: CAWSVGEYQPQHF. Using reference TRBV30 and TRBJ1-5 for the parts outside the CDR3, the full variable domain is SQTIHQWPATLVQPVGSPLSLECTVEGTSNPNLYWYRQAAGRGLQLLFYSVGIGQISSEVPQNLSASRPQDRQFILSSKKLLLSDSGFYLCAWSVGEYQPQHFGDGTRLSIL.